The next 27 T cell receptor beta chains were all read from a single sample in a study of radiotherapy plus CTLA-4 blockade in lung cancer. Produced via immunoSEQ multiplex PCR; TCRdb's table is partial and in-frame only. This table holds about 60,000 clones, roughly 76% found once. The source was peripheral blood, collected from a patient treated with radiotherapy plus ipilimumab. These receptors came from a human donor with non-small cell lung cancer who had a complete response to radiotherapy plus ipilimumab.

The rearrangement links TRBV28 to TRBJ2-7; D not certain. Germline V gene lookup returns CDR1 MDHEN and CDR2 SYDVKM. Trimming took off 7 bases at V and 0 bases at J, with 10 bases between the two ends. This CDR3 has 13 residues. The CDR3 nucleotides read TGTGCCAGCAACCGACGGAGCTCCTACGAGCAGTACTTC. Translation: CASNRRSSYEQYF. Full variable domain (remainder filled in from reference TRBV28 and TRBJ2-7): DVKVTQSSRYLVKRTGEKVFLECVQDMDHENMFWYRQDPGLGLRLIYFSYDVKMKEKGDIPEGYSVSREKKERFSLILESASTNQTSMYLCASNRRSSYEQYFGPGTRLTVT.

V and J are TRBV7-2 and TRBJ2-1; TRBD2 matches at 16 bases. The junction had 7 bases not matched to a gene; V was cut back by 8 bases and J by 9 bases. There are 15 residues in the CDR3. The V gene's germline CDR1 is SGHTA and CDR2 FQGNSA. The CDR3 DNA reads TGTGCCAGCCGCTCCGGGACTAGCGGGGGGGGTGAGCAGTTCTTC. This encodes CASRSGTSGGGEQFF.

This clone was seen only once. CDR3 loop: CASSQDPPATGRVNVLTF. The CDR3 DNA reads TGCGCCAGCAGCCAAGACCCACCTGCGACAGGGAGAGTCAACGTCCTGACTTTC. V gene TRBV4-1 combines with J gene TRBJ2-6, with 7 bases identical to TRBD1. V trimming: 0 bases; J trimming: 9 bases; junction bases outside the gene matches: 14. This CDR3 spans 18 amino acids. The V gene's germline CDR1 is MGHRA and CDR2 YSYEKL.

This chain uses TRBV30 with TRBJ2-5, with D maybe TRBD2 (7 bases). Looked up from germline, CDR1 is GTSNPN and CDR2 is SVGIG (reference sequence). Trimming took off 4 bases at V and 4 bases at J, with 16 bases between the two ends. The CDR3 extends over 14 amino acids. CDR3 protein: CAWMTWGGRETQYF. The CDR3 DNA reads as TGTGCCTGGATGACGTGGGGGGGCAGAGAGACCCAGTACTTC.

The gene calls are TRBV7-3 and TRBJ2-5; 9 bases are shared with TRBD2. The J call is doubtful: the DNA matches TRBJ2-7 better. The CDR3 has 14 residues. CDR1 is SGHTA, CDR2 FQGTGA, per germline. CDR3 coding DNA: TGTGCCAGCAGCTTAGCGGGAGGGCCATACGAGCAGTACTTC. It is translated as CASSLAGGPYEQYF.

The chain joins TRBV11-2 to TRBJ2-1; D is undetermined. The V gene lost 5 bases and the J gene lost 5 bases, with 7 bases spanning the gap. This CDR3 is built from 12 residues. CDR1 SGHAT and CDR2 FQNNGV come from the germline V gene. CDR3 sequence: CASSAANNEQFF. DNA for the CDR3: TGTGCCAGCAGCGCGGCAAACAATGAGCAGTTCTTC.

J is TRBJ1-4 and V is TRBV28, with D unclear. Germline V lookup: CDR1 MDHEN, CDR2 SYDVKM. The CDR3 contains 16 residues. The V gene lost 6 bases and the J gene lost 4 bases, with 18 bases spanning the gap. CDR3: CASSPVVHIVNEKLFF. The CDR3 DNA reads as TGTGCCAGCAGCCCCGTCGTACATATTGTTAATGAAAAACTGTTTTTT.

This rearrangement joins TRBV5-1 to TRBJ2-3, with TRBD2 matching over 9 bases. The CDR3 totals 16 residues. J gave up 4 bases and V 0 bases, and 6 bases lay outside the gene matches. Looked up from germline, CDR1 is SGHRS and CDR2 is YFSETQ. DNA of the CDR3: TGCGCCAGCAGCTTGGCTGGCGGGGGGGTCGCAGATACGCAGTATTTT. Its translation is CASSLAGGGVADTQYF. The full variable domain, rest sourced from reference TRBV5-1 and TRBJ2-3, is KAGVTQTPRYLIKTRGQQVTLSCSPISGHRSVSWYQQTPGQGLQFLFEYFSETQRNKGNFPGRFSGRQFSNSRSEMNVSTLELGDSALYLCASSLAGGGVADTQYFGPGTRLTVL.

This clone was seen a few times. As DNA, the CDR3 is TGTGCCAGCAGCAAAAAGGGAGGACAGGCCAATTCACCCCTCCACTTT. Translation gives CASSKKGGQANSPLHF. V gene TRBV21-1 combines with J gene TRBJ1-6; TRBD1, as called in the table, went unchecked against the DNA. TRBV21-1 is given as a pseudogene. The CDR3 loop spans 16 amino acids.

This chain joins TRBV6-5 and TRBJ2-3; a weak D match, TRBD1 (7 bases). The CDR3 runs 15 residues. Germline lookup yields CDR1 MNHEY and CDR2 SVGAGI. V was pared by 2 bases and J by 5 bases, with 14 bases between. DNA of the CDR3: TGTGCCAGCAGTTACCAGGGGGGATTGGGAGATACGCAGTATTTT. Residues: CASSYQGGLGDTQYF.

CDR3 loop: CASSLGGTDSEKLFF. The DNA for the CDR3 is TGTGCCAGCAGCTTAGGTGGGACAGATAGTGAAAAACTGTTTTTT. The chain has TRBV7-9 and TRBJ1-4; 7 nucleotides match TRBD1. The CDR3 totals 15 residues. The V and J ends lost 1 base and 7 bases, in that order; junction bases with no gene match: 6. Germline lookup yields CDR1 SEHNR and CDR2 FQNEAQ (reference sequence).

The V gene is TRBV6-6, the J gene TRBJ2-7; D possibly corresponds to TRBD2 (7 bases). Germline V lookup: CDR1 MNHNY, CDR2 SVGAGI (reference sequence). V lost 5 bases and J 2 bases, leaving 19 bases between the germline ends. There are 16 residues in the CDR3. Written as DNA, the CDR3 is TGTGCCAGCAGTCACGCGAGGGGGGGAAAGGCCTACGAGCAGTACTTC. Translated: CASSHARGGKAYEQYF.

The J gene is TRBJ2-5, the V gene TRBV5-1; 8 positions match TRBD2. Losses at the gene ends were 2 bases for V and 4 bases for J; bases not matched to a gene: 7. The CDR3 is made up of 15 amino acids. Germline V gives CDR1 SGHRS, CDR2 YFSETQ. This chain's CDR3 is CASSLPGTRLETQYF. CDR3 bases: TGCGCCAGCAGCTTACCAGGGACTAGATTAGAGACCCAGTACTTC. The full variable domain, in which reference TRBV5-1 and TRBJ2-5 provide the parts outside the CDR3, is KAGVTQTPRYLIKTRGQQVTLSCSPISGHRSVSWYQQTPGQGLQFLFEYFSETQRNKGNFPGRFSGRQFSNSRSEMNVSTLELGDSALYLCASSLPGTRLETQYFGPGTRLLVL.

The CDR3 loop reads CASSQEWTEVSYGYTF. The CDR3 DNA follows: TGCGCCAGCAGCCAAGAATGGACAGAGGTCTCCTATGGCTACACCTTC. This rearrangement joins TRBV4-3 to TRBJ1-2; TRBD1 might be the D (6 bases). Germline-derived CDR1 and CDR2 are LGHNA and YSLEER. V was trimmed by 0 bases and J by 4 bases, leaving 15 bases between them. This CDR3 is 16 amino acids long.

The V and J genes are TRBV10-1 and TRBJ2-1, with 9 bases that match TRBD1. V gave up 5 bases and J gave up 6 bases; unmatched junction bases: 5. The CDR3 covers 14 residues. CDR1 and CDR2 from the germline V gene are WNHNN and SYGVQD (reference sequence). The CDR3 loop reads CASSRDRVGNEQFF. CDR3 in DNA: TGCGCCAGCAGTCGGGACAGGGTTGGCAATGAGCAGTTCTTC.

V is TRBV30 and J is TRBJ2-2; weak D call: TRBD1 (5 bases). This CDR3 region has 15 residues. The germline V gene encodes CDR1 GTSNPN and CDR2 SVGIG (reference sequence). Trimming removed 2 bases from V and 6 bases from J, with 16 bases in between. The CDR3 sequence: CAWSPQYRMSGELFF. The CDR3 region has the DNA TGTGCCTGGAGTCCCCAGTACAGGATGTCCGGGGAGCTGTTTTTT.

This clone was detected only a few times. This chain's CDR3 is CASSLSGTAEAFF. The CDR3 DNA follows: TGTGCCAGCAGCTTATCGGGGACAGCTGAAGCTTTCTTT. This chain uses TRBV7-2 with TRBJ1-1, with 7 bases aligning to TRBD1. The germline V gene encodes CDR1 SGHTA and CDR2 FQGNSA. The CDR3 spans 13 residues. The J segment lost 6 bases and the V segment lost 2 bases, leaving 3 bases of the junction unmatched. Full variable domain (missing parts from reference TRBV7-2 and TRBJ1-1): GAGVSQSPSNKVTEKGKDVELRCDPISGHTALYWYRQSLGQGLEFLIYFQGNSAPDKSGLPSDRFSAERTGGSVSTLTIQRTQQEDSAVYLCASSLSGTAEAFFGQGTRLTVV.

This clone was recorded only once. At one end, the junction sequence differs from germline, possibly due to a read error. The J gene is TRBJ1-4, the V gene TRBV20-1; D unresolved. CDR3 size: 11 residues. Germline V gene sequence: CDR1 DFQATT, CDR2 SNEGSKA (reference sequence). The CDR3 nucleotides read TGCAGTGCTAGAGAGTATGAAAAACTGCTTTTT. Protein sequence: CSAREYEKLLF.

This chain connects TRBV28 to TRBJ2-5; 8 nucleotides agree with TRBD1. CDR3 length: 15 amino acids. V lost 2 bases, J lost 6 bases, and 8 bases stayed unmatched. Germline lookup yields CDR1 MDHEN and CDR2 SYDVKM. The CDR3 here is CASSLTGQGGKTQYF. The CDR3, as DNA: TGTGCCAGCAGTTTAACCGGACAGGGAGGAAAGACCCAGTACTTC. Combining the CDR3 with reference TRBV28 and TRBJ2-5 gives the whole variable domain DVKVTQSSRYLVKRTGEKVFLECVQDMDHENMFWYRQDPGLGLRLIYFSYDVKMKEKGDIPEGYSVSREKKERFSLILESASTNQTSMYLCASSLTGQGGKTQYFGPGTRLLVL.

The table lists this clone with a few counts. V gene TRBV19 combines with J gene TRBJ1-4, with TRBD1 matching over 7 bases. Germline assignment: CDR1 LNHDA and CDR2 SQIVND (reference sequence). With 8 bases clipped from V and 8 bases from J, the junction kept 17 bases outside the gene matches. This CDR3 has 16 amino acids. This CDR3 is CASAAGQALGEEKLFF. The CDR3 DNA reads as TGTGCCAGTGCCGCAGGACAGGCACTAGGGGAGGAAAAACTGTTTTTT.

J is TRBJ2-4 and V is TRBV6-5; a possible D gene is TRBD2 (6 bases). Trimming shortened V by 0 bases and J by 4 bases, and 13 bases separated the two germline ends. Germline values: CDR1 MNHEY, CDR2 SVGAGI. The CDR3 loop spans 16 amino acids. CDR3 protein: CASSYSYAGQKNIQYF. CDR3 sequence (DNA): TGTGCCAGCAGTTACTCGTACGCGGGGCAGAAAAACATTCAGTACTTC.

This clone has only a few counts. The rearrangement uses TRBV5-1 and TRBJ2-1; D gene uncertain. The CDR3 sequence is 13 residues long. Trimming removed 1 base at V and 7 bases at J, with 9 bases between. Germline V gene lookup returns CDR1 SGHRS and CDR2 YFSETQ. The CDR3 reads CASSLLESNEQFF. In DNA, the CDR3 is TGCGCCAGCAGCTTGCTCGAGAGTAATGAGCAGTTCTTC.

The chain employs TRBV30 and TRBJ1-4, with D maybe TRBD1 (6 bases). V dropped 4 bases and J dropped 7 bases, with 13 bases sitting between them. Looked up from germline, CDR1 is GTSNPN and CDR2 is SVGIG (reference sequence). The CDR3 length is 13 residues. CDR3 loop: CAWTQGLGEKLFF. The CDR3 nucleotides read TGTGCCTGGACCCAGGGGTTGGGTGAAAAACTGTTTTTT.

The chain couples TRBV6-5 to TRBJ1-2; the D is unclear. The CDR3 loop spans 15 amino acids. Germline V lookup: CDR1 MNHEY, CDR2 SVGAGI. V was pared by 0 bases and J by 0 bases, with 8 bases between. The CDR3 loop is CASSYSMTTNYGYTF. The CDR3 DNA follows: TGTGCCAGCAGTTACTCGATGACAACTAACTATGGCTACACCTTC.

The chain has TRBV7-2 and TRBJ1-1; 7 positions match TRBD1. Trimming removed 5 bases from V and 0 bases from J; junction bases left unmatched: 6. CDR1 and CDR2 (germline): SGHTA, FQGNSA. The CDR3 extends over 15 amino acids. CDR3 in DNA: TGTGCCAGCAGCGCCCAGGGGGATTTGAACACTGAAGCTTTCTTT. This translates into CASSAQGDLNTEAFF.

Many counts were recorded for this clone. The chain has TRBV9 and TRBJ2-7; D is ambiguous. The CDR3 consists of 14 residues. The germline V gene encodes CDR1 SGDLS and CDR2 YYNGEE. V was pared by 0 bases and J by 2 bases, with 9 bases between. CDR3 in amino acids: CASSVGGITYEQYF. The CDR3 DNA is TGTGCCAGCAGCGTAGGCGGCATTACCTACGAGCAGTACTTC.

The chain joins TRBV9 to TRBJ2-3; 12 bases agree with TRBD1. Germline V lookup: CDR1 SGDLS, CDR2 YYNGEE. CDR3 length equals 18 residues. Losses at the gene ends were 4 bases for V and 3 bases for J; bases not matched to a gene: 12. CDR3 sequence (DNA): TGTGCCAGCAGCACGAGCCCCGGGACAGGGGGCTGGACAGATACGCAGTATTTT. Amino acids: CASSTSPGTGGWTDTQYF.